This record covers a single T cell receptor beta chain. The antigen is undetermined. Germline CDR1 SQVTM, CDR2 ANQGSEA. The CDR3 consists of 13 residues. 5' RACE that incorporated UMI labels was used to prepare the TRB cDNA libraries. Using the 5' RACE reads, TCRdb records one entry per CDR3 protein without DNA. The specimen's table records 65,000 to 85,000 distinct CDR3 sequences. CD45RO-CCR7+CD27+CD95- characterized naive CD8+ T cells. The data were taken from a study of CXCR3-negative and CXCR3-positive naive CD8 T cells. Study-wide findings and caveats: Relative to CXCR3-negative naive cells, CXCR3-positive naive cells had more hydrophobic TRB CDR3s. Memory CD8+ cells showed much lower diversity, while both naive subsets displayed comparably high diversity.

The TCR sequence derives from a human donor in good health. Some clones in this sample may be carry-over from other donors' samples. The V call is TRBV29-1, the J call TRBJ2-1; the D call of TRBD1 rests on TCRdb alone, since no DNA is present to check it. The material sequenced was naive CXCR3- CD8+ T cells from blood. As to subset: CD45RO-CCR7+CD27+CD95- naive CD8+ T cells lacking CXCR3 (TNR3-). This CDR3 is CSVDWGSYNEQFF.